This TCR beta chain was sequenced for a study of radiation and T cells in renal cell carcinoma. Turning to the study itself: Nephrectomy followed 15 Gy stereotactic body radiation by 4 weeks. Study outcomes and limitations: Top tumor clonotypes rose in blood 2 weeks post-radiation, then contracted.

TCRdb keeps only in-frame clones here, not all; method: immunoSEQ multiplex PCR. The sample contains tens of thousands of clones, approximately 81% of which appear only once. The CDR3 consists of 14 residues. Trimming took off 1 base at V and 4 bases at J, with 8 bases between the two ends. CDR1 is SEHNR, CDR2 FQNEAQ, per germline (reference sequence). A note on this clone: Its antigen remains unidentified.

Stated time point: blood 2 weeks post-SBRT. Treatment given: 15 Gy SBRT to primary tumor, nephrectomy 4 weeks later. Radiation-treated patients gave blood at baseline, week 2 and week 4. The patient's renal cell carcinoma had clear cell pathology. The receptor was isolated from a man in his sixties with renal cell carcinoma. V gene TRBV7-9 combines with J gene TRBJ1-5; unclear D gene. The sequences come from blood, collected from a patient whose treatment included radiotherapy and nephrectomy. CDR3 in DNA: TGTGCCAGCAGCTTAGGGGTTCGTAATCAGCCCCAGCATTTT. Translation gives CASSLGVRNQPQHF.